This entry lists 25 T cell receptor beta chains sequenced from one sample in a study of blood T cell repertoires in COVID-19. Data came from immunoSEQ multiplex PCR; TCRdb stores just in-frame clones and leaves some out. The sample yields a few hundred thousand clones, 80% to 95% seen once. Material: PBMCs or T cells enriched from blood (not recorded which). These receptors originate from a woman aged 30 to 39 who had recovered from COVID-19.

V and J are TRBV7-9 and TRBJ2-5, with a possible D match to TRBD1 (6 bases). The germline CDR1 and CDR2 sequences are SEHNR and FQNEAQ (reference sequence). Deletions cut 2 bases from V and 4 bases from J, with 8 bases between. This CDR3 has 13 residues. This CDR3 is CASSLLGGETQYF. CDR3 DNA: TGTGCCAGCAGCTTATTAGGGGGAGAGACCCAGTACTTC.

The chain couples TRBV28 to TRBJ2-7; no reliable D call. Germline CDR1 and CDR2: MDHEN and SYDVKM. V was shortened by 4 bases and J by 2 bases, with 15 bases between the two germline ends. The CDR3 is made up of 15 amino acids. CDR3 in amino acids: CASSSSQAYAYEQYF. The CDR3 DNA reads TGTGCCAGCAGTTCCTCCCAGGCCTACGCCTACGAGCAGTACTTC.

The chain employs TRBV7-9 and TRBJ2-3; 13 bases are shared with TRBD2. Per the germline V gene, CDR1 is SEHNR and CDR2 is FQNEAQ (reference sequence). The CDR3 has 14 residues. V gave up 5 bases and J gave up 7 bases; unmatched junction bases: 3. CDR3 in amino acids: CASSLGTSGNTQYF. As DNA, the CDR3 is TGTGCCAGCAGCCTCGGGACTAGCGGGAATACGCAGTATTTT.

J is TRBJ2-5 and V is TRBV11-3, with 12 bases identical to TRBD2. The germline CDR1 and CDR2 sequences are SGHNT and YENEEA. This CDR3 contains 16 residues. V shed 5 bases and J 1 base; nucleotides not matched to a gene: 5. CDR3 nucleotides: TGTGCCAGCAGCCCCCGACTAGCGGGGGCCCAAGAGACCCAGTACTTC. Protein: CASSPRLAGAQETQYF.

The DNA of the CDR3 is TGTGCCACCAGCAGAGAGGGAGGGAAGGGCAATCAGCCCCAGCATTTT. This sequence encodes CATSREGGKGNQPQHF. The V and J genes are TRBV15 and TRBJ1-5; D remains ambiguous. This CDR3 is 16 amino acids long. Germline CDR1 LNHNV, CDR2 YYDKDF (reference sequence). The V gene lost 0 bases and the J gene lost 2 bases, with 11 bases spanning the gap. The full variable domain, completed using reference TRBV15 and TRBJ1-5, is DAMVIQNPRYQVTQFGKPVTLSCSQTLNHNVMYWYQQKSSQAPKLLFHYYDKDFNNEADTPDNFQSRRPNTSFCFLDIRSPGLGDTAMYLCATSREGGKGNQPQHFGDGTRLSIL.

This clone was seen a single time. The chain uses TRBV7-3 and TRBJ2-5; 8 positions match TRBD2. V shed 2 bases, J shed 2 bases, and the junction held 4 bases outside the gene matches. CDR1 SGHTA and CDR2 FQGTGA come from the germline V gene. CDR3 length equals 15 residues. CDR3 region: CASSLFGTSQETQYF. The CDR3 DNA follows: TGTGCCAGCAGCTTATTTGGGACTAGTCAAGAGACCCAGTACTTC.

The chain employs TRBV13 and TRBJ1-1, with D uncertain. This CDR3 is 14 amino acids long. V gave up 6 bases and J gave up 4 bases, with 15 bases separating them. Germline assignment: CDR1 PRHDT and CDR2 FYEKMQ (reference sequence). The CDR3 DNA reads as TGTGCCAGCAGTACAGACACCCTGGTCACTGAAGCTTTCTTT. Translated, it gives CASSTDTLVTEAFF. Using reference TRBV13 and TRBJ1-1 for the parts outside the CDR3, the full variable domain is AAGVIQSPRHLIKEKRETATLKCYPIPRHDTVYWYQQGPGQDPQFLISFYEKMQSDKGSIPDRFSAQQFSDYHSELNMSSLELGDSALYFCASSTDTLVTEAFFGQGTRLTVV.

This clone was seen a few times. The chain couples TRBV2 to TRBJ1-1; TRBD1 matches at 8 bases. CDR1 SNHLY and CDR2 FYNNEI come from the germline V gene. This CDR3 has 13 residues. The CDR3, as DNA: TGTGCATCCTCAGGGGGCCTGAACACTGAAGCTTTCTTT. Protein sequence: CASSGGLNTEAFF.

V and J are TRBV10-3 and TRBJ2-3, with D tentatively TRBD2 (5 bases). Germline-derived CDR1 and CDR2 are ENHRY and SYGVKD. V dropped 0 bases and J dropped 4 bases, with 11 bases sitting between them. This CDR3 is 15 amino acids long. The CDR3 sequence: CAISESTGKPDTQYF. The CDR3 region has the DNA TGTGCCATCAGTGAGTCGACGGGGAAACCAGATACGCAGTATTTT.

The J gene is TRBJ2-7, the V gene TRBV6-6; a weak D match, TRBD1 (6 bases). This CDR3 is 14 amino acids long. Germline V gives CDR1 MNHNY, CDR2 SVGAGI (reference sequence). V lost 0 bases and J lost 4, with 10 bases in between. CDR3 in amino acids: CASSYSNRAYEQYF. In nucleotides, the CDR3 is TGTGCCAGCAGTTACTCGAACAGGGCGTACGAGCAGTACTTC.

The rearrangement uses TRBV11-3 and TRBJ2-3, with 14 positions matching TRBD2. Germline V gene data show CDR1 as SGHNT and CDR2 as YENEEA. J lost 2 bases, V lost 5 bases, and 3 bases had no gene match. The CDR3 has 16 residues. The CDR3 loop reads CASSPGLAGATDTQYF. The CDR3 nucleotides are TGTGCCAGCAGCCCGGGACTAGCGGGGGCCACAGATACGCAGTATTTT. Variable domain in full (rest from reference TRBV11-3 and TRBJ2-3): EAGVVQSPRYKIIEKKQPVAFWCNPISGHNTLYWYLQNLGQGPELLIRYENEEAVDDSQLPKDRFSAERLKGVDSTLKIQPAELGDSAVYLCASSPGLAGATDTQYFGPGTRLTVL.

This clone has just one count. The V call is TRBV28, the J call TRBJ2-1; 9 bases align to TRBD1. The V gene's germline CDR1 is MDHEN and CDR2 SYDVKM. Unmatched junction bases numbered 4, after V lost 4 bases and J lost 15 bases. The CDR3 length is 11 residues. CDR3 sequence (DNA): TGTGCCAGCAGTTCCCGGGACAGGGTGTTCTTC. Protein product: CASSSRDRVFF.

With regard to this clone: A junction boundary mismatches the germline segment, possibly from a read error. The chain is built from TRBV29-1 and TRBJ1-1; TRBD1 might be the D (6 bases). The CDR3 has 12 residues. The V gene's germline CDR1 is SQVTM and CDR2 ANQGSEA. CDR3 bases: TGCAGCGCTGAACAGGGTAAGACTGAAGCTTTCTTT. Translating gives CSAEQGKTEAFF.

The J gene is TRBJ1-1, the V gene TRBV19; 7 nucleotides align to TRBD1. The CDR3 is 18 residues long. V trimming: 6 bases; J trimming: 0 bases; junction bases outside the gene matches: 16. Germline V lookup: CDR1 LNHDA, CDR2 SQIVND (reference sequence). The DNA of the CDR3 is TGTGCCAGTAGCACCGGGAGTGCAGGGGGAATCATGAACACTGAAGCTTTCTTT. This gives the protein CASSTGSAGGIMNTEAFF.

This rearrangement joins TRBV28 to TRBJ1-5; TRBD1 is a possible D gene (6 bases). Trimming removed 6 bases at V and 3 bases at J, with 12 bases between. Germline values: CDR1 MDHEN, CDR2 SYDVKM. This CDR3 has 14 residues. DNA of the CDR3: TGTGCCAGCAGCCCGGGGGGCACCAATCAGCCCCAGCATTTT. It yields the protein CASSPGGTNQPQHF.

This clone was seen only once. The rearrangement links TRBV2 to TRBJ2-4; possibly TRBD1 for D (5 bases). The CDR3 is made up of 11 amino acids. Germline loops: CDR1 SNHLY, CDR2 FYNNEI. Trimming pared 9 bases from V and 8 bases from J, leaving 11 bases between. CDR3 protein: CASRQSDIQYF. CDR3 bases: TGTGCCAGTCGACAGAGCGACATTCAGTACTTC.

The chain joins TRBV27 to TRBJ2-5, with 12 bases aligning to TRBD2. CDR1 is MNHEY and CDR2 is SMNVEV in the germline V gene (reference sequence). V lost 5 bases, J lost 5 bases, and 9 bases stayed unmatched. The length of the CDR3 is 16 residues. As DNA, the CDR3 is TGTGCCAGCAGTCCGGGACTAGCGGGTGGTTCGGAGACCCAGTACTTC. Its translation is CASSPGLAGGSETQYF.

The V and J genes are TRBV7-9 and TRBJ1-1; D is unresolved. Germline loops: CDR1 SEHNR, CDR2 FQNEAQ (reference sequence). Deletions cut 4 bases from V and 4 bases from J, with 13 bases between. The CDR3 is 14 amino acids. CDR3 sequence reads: CASSWRQVTTEAFF. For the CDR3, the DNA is TGTGCCAGCAGCTGGCGTCAGGTTACCACTGAAGCTTTCTTT.

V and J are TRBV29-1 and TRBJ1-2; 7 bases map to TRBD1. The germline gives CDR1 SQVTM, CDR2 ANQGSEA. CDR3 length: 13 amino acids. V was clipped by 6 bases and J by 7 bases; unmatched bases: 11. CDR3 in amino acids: CSVAHRGLRGYTF. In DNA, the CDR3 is TGCAGCGTCGCTCATAGGGGGCTGCGTGGCTACACCTTC.

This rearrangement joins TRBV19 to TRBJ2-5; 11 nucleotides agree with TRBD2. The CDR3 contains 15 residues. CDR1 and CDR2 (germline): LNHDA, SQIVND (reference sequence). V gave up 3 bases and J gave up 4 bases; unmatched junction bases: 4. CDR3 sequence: CASSILAGGSETQYF. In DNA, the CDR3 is TGTGCCAGTAGTATCTTAGCGGGAGGGTCAGAGACCCAGTACTTC.

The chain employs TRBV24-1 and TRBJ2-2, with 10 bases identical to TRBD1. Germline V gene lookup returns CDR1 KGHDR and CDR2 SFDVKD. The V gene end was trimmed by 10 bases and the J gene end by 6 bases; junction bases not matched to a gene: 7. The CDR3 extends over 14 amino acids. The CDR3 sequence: CATSDRGQAGELFF. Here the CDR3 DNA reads TGTGCCACATCTGACAGGGGGCAGGCCGGGGAGCTGTTTTTT.

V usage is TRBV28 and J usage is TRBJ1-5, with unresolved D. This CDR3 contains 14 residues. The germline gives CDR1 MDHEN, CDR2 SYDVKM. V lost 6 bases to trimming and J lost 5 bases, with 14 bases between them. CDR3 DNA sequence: TGTGCCAGCAGCGAGGTGCGCGGGGATCAGCCCCAGCATTTT. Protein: CASSEVRGDQPQHF.

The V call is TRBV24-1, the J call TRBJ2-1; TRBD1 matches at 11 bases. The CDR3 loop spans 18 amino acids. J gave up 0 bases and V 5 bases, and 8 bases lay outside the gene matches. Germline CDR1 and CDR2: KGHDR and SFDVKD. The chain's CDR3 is CATSVSPGTGGSYNEQFF. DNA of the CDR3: TGTGCCACCAGTGTTTCTCCCGGGACAGGGGGCTCCTACAATGAGCAGTTCTTC.

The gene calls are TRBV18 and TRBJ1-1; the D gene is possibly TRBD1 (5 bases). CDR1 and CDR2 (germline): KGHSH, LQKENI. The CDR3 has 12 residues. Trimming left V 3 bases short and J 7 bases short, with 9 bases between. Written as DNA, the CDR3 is TGTGCCAGCTCACCGCAAGGGGATGAAGCTTTCTTT. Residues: CASSPQGDEAFF.

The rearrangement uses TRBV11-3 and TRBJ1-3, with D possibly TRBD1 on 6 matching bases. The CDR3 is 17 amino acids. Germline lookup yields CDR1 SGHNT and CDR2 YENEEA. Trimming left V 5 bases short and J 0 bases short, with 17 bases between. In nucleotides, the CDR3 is TGTGCCAGCAGCCGAACTTGGGGGACATACTCTGGAAACACCATATATTTT. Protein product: CASSRTWGTYSGNTIYF.